The clone carrying this T cell receptor beta chain was observed a handful of times. Its specificity is unknown. This sample was taken from a study of cytomegalovirus exposure and HLA in healthy donors. Overall study findings and caveats: Sequencing depth roughly uniform across donors was assumed in presence/absence analyses.

CDR1 LNHDA and CDR2 SQIVND come from the germline V gene (reference sequence). Trimming removed 1 base at V and 6 bases at J, with 13 bases between. This CDR3 has 15 residues. Vbeta (60) and Jbeta (13) primers were used in the PCR. TCRdb's table, derived via immunoSEQ multiplex PCR, lists solely in-frame clones and lacks some. The table includes fewer than 130,000 clones, 70% to 80% detected once. The sequence was collected from a man aged 50-59 years in good health and CMV-seropositive. Sequenced sample: PBMCs. The rearrangement joins TRBV19 to TRBJ1-5, with D perhaps matching TRBD1 (6 bases). CDR3 nucleotides: TGTGCCAGTAGTATAGTTGCGGGGGCAGGTCAGCCCCAGCATTTT. Translation: CASSIVAGAGQPQHF.